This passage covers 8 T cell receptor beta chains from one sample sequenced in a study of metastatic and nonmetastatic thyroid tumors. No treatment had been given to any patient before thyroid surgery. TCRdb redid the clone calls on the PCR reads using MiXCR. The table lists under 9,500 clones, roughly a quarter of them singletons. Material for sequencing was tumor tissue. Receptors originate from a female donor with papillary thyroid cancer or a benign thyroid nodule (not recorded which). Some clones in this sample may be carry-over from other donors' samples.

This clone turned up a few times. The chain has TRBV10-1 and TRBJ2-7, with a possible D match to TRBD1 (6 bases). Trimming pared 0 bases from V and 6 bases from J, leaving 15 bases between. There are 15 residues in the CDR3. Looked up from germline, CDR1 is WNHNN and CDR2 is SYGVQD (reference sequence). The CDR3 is CASSESGAGVSEQYF. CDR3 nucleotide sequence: TGCGCCAGCAGTGAGTCAGGGGCAGGGGTCTCCGAGCAGTACTTC.

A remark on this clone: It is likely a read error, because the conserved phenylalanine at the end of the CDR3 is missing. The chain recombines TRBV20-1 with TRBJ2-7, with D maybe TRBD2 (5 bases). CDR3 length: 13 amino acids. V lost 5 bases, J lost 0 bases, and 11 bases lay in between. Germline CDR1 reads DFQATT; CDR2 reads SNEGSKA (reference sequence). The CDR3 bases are TGCAGTGCTCCCGGACTCTTCTCCTACGAGCAGTACTAC. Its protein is CSAPGLFSYEQYY.

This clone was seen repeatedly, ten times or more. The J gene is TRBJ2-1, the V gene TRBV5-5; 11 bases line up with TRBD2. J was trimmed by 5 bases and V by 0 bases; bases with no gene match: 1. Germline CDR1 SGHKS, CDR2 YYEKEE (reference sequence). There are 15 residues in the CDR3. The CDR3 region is CASSLVLAGDNEQFF. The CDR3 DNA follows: TGTGCCAGCAGCTTGGTACTAGCGGGAGACAATGAGCAGTTCTTC.

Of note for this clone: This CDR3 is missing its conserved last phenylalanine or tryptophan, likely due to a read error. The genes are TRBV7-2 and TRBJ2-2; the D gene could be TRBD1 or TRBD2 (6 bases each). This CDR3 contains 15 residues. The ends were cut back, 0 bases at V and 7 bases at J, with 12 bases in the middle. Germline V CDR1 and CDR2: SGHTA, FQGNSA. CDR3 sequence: CASSLASGAGGELFS. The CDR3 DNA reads TGTGCCAGCAGCTTAGCGTCGGGGGCAGGCGGGGAGCTGTTTTCT.

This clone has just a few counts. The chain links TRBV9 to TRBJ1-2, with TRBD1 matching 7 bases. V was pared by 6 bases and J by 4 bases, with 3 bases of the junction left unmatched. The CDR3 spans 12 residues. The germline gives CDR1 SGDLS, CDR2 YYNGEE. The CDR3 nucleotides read TGTGCCAGCACCCGGGACAGCTATGGCTACACCTTC. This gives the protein CASTRDSYGYTF.

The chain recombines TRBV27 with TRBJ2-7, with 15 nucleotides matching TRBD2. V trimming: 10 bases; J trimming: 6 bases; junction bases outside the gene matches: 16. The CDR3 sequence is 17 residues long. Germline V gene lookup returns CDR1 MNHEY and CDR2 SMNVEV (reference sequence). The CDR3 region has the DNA TGTGCCACAGCTTCCCTTACAGTGGGACTAGCGGGAGGCGAGCAGTACTTC. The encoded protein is CATASLTVGLAGGEQYF.

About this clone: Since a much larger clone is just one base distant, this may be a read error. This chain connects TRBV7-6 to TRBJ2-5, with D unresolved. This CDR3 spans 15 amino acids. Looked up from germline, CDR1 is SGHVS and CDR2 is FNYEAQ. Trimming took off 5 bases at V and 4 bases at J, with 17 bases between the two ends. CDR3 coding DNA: TGTGCCAGCAGCACCCGGAGTGGGCCGGGAGAGACCCAGTACTTC. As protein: CASSTRSGPGETQYF.

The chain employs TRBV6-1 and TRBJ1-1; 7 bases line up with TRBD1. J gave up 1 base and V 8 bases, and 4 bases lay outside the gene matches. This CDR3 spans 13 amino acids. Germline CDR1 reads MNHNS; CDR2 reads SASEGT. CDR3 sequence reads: CASRRGSNTEAFF. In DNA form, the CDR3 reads TGTGCCAGCCGCAGGGGGTCGAACACTGAAGCTTTCTTT.